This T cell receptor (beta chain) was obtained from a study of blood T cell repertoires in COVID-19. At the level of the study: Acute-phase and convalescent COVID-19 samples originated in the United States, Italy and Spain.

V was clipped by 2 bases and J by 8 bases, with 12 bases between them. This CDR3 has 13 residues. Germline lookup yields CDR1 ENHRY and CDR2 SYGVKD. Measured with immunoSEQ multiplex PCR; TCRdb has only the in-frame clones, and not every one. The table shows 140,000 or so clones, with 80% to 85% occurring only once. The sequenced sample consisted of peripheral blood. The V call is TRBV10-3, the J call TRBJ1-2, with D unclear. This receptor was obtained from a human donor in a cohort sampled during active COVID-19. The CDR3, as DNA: TGTGCCATCAGTGAGGAGGACGGAGGGGGCTACACCTTC. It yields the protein CAISEEDGGGYTF.